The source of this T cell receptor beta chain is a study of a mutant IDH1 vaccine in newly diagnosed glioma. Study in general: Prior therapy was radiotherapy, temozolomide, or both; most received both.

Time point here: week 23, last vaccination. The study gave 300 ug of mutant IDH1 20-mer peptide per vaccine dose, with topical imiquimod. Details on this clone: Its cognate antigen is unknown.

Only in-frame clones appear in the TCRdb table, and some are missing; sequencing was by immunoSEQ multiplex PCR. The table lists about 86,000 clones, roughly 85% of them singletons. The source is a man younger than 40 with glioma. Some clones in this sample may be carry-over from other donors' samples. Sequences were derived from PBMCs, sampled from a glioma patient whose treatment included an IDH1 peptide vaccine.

This chain's CDR3 is CASSPISGRTFPGNTIYF. For the CDR3, the DNA is TGTGCCAGCAGTCCTATTTCGGGCAGGACGTTTCCTGGAAACACCATATATTTT. The rearrangement uses TRBV28 and TRBJ1-3; D remains unclear. Germline V CDR1 and CDR2: MDHEN, SYDVKM. The CDR3 runs 18 residues. V was clipped by 5 bases and J by 2 bases, with 22 bases between them.